This note documents a single T cell receptor (beta chain) sequence. CDR1 MGHRA and CDR2 YSYEKL come from the germline V gene. This CDR3 is built from 15 residues. Germline trimming cut 0 bases from V and 8 bases from J; bases unmatched to any gene: 6. This sample was taken from a study of blood T cell repertoires in COVID-19. About the research overall: Sites across the United States, Italy and Spain contributed samples from acute and convalescent COVID-19.

Authors' methods: For nucleated cells, counts were estimated from reference gene primer amplification. Produced via immunoSEQ multiplex PCR; TCRdb's table is partial and in-frame only. V, J and clone size are taken as reported in that table, and D and trimming were inferred from the DNA itself. The sample records a few hundred thousand clones, about 87% being singletons. The sequence was obtained from a man aged 55 to 70 with acute or convalescent COVID-19. Sequencing used peripheral blood. The rearrangement links TRBV4-1 to TRBJ1-2, with 10 bases fitting TRBD1. CDR3 bases: TGCGCCAGCAGCCAAGAAAGACAGGGGGCAGGCGGCTACACCTTC. It is translated as CASSQERQGAGGYTF.